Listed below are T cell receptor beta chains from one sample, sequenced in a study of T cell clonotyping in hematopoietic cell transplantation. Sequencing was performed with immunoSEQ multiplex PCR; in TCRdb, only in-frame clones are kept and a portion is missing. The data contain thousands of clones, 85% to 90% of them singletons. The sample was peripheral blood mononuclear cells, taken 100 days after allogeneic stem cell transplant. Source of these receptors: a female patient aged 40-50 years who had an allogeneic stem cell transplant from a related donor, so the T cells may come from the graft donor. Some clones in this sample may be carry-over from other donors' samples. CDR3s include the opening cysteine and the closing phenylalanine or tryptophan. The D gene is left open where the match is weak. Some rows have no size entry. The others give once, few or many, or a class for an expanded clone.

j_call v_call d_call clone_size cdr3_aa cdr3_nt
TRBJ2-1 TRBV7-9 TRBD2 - CASSDHAIAGVYNEQFF TGTGCCAGCAGCGACCACGCGATAGCGGGAGTCTACAATGAGCAGTTCTTC
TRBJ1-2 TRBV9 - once CASSVARADYGYTF TGTGCCAGCAGCGTAGCTCGGGCAGACTATGGCTACACCTTC
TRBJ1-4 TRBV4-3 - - CASSQDHSIEKLFF TGCGCCAGCAGCCAAGATCACAGCATCGAAAAACTGTTTTTT
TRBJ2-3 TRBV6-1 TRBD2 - CASSESAAGGGTDTQYF TGTGCCAGCAGTGAATCTGCAGCGGGAGGGGGGACAGATACACAGTATTTT
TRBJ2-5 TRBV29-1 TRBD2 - CSYRGLARQETQYF TGCAGCTACCGCGGACTAGCCCGACAAGAGACCCAGTACTTC
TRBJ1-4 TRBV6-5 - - CATSVDRSNEKLFF TGTGCCACCTCAGTTGACAGGAGTAATGAAAAACTGTTTTTT
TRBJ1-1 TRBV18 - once CASSPPDSMNTEAFF TGTGCCAGCTCACCACCCGACAGCATGAACACTGAAGCTTTCTTT
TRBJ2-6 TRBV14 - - CASSPQWGANVLTF TGTGCCAGCAGCCCACAGTGGGGGGCCAACGTCCTGACTTTC
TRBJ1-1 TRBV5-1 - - CASSLTNGGDMNTEAFF TGCGCCAGCAGCCTAACGAACGGTGGGGACATGAACACTGAAGCTTTCTTT
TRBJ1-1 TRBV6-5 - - CASSKPGRLGEAFF TGTGCCAGCAGCAAACCCGGACGGCTGGGTGAAGCTTTCTTT
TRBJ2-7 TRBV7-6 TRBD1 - CASSLDQGAREQYF TGTGCCAGCAGCTTAGACCAGGGGGCGCGTGAGCAGTACTTC
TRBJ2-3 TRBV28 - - CASSYGVSRTDTQYF TGTGCCAGCAGTTATGGGGTAAGCCGCACAGATACGCAGTATTTT
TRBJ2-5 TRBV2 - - CASQAQETQYF TGTGCCAGCCAGGCCCAAGAGACCCAGTACTTC
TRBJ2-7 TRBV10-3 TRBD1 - CATTRDRSSYEQYF TGTGCCACGACCCGGGACAGGAGCTCCTACGAGCAGTACTTC
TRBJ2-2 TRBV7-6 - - CASSLGVPNTGELFF TGTGCCAGCAGCCTCGGGGTACCGAACACCGGGGAGCTGTTTTTT
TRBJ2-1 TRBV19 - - CASSIGNDEQFF TGTGCCAGTAGTATCGGTAATGATGAGCAGTTCTTC
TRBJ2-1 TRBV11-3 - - CASALGGFGSYNEQFF TGTGCCAGCGCCCTTGGGGGGTTCGGCTCCTACAATGAGCAGTTCTTC
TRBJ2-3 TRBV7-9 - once CASSLVGGGDTQYF TGTGCCAGCAGCTTAGTAGGTGGGGGAGATACGCAGTATTTT
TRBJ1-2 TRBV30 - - CAWSVSGVYGYTF TGTGCCTGGAGTGTATCTGGGGTTTATGGCTACACCTTC
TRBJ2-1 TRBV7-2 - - CASSPEQFF TGTGCCAGCAGCCCAGAGCAGTTCTTC
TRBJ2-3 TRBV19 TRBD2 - CASSITGTSGRARDTQYF TGTGCCAGTAGTATCACAGGGACTAGCGGGAGGGCCAGAGATACGCAGTATTTT
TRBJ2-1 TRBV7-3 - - CASSFGRGLGNEQFF TGTGCCAGCAGCTTTGGCCGGGGGCTTGGCAATGAGCAGTTCTTC
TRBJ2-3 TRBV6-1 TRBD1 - CASSRDRDTQYF TGTGCCAGCAGTCGGGACAGGGATACGCAGTATTTT
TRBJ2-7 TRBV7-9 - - CASSFELQRREQYF TGTGCCAGCAGCTTTGAACTACAGCGGCGGGAGCAGTACTTC
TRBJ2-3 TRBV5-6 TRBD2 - CASSSSSGRARPDTQYF TGTGCCAGCAGCTCTTCTAGCGGGAGGGCCCGCCCAGATACGCAGTATTTT
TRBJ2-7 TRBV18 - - CASSSRQSSYEQYF TGTGCCAGCTCGTCCCGACAGAGCTCCTACGAGCAGTACTTC
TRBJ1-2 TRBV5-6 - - CASSLGLGGIPPPYGYTF TGTGCCAGCAGCTTAGGGTTAGGTGGGATACCCCCTCCATATGGCTACACCTTC
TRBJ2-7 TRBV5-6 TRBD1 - CASSSGTGAYEQYF TGTGCCAGCAGCTCTGGGACAGGGGCATACGAGCAGTACTTC
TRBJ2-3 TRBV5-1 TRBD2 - CASSLGVTSGADTQYF TGCGCCAGCAGCTTGGGCGTTACTAGCGGAGCAGATACGCAGTATTTT
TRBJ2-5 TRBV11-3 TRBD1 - CASSSSRTGDRQETQYF TGTGCCAGCAGCTCATCCAGGACAGGGGACAGGCAAGAGACCCAGTACTTC
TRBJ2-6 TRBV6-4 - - CASSEEGGSGANVLTF TGTGCCAGCAGTGAGGAGGGGGGGTCTGGGGCCAACGTCCTGACTTTC
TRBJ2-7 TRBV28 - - CATTGGGGRWQYF TGTGCGACCACCGGGGGAGGGGGCCGGTGGCAGTACTTC
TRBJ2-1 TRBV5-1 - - CASSLTAGPYNEQFF TGCGCCAGCAGCTTGACAGCAGGACCTTACAATGAGCAGTTCTTC
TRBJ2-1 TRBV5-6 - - CASNPGAIPNYNEQFF TGTGCCAGCAACCCAGGGGCAATACCCAACTACAATGAGCAGTTCTTC
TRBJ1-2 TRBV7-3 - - CASSPQARTDYGYTF TGTGCCAGCAGCCCCCAAGCCCGGACGGACTATGGCTACACCTTC
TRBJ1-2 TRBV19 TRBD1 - CASSRDRGDYGYTF TGTGCCAGTAGCAGGGACAGGGGAGACTATGGCTACACCTTC
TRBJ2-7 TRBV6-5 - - CASSYSGEGTYEQYF TGTGCCAGCAGTTACTCCGGTGAAGGAACCTACGAGCAGTACTTC
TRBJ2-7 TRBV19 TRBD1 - CASSYRDSTYEQYF TGTGCCAGTAGTTACCGGGACAGTACCTACGAGCAGTACTTC
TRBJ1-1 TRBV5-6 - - CASSLDLGTEAFF TGTGCCAGCAGCTTAGATTTAGGCACTGAAGCTTTCTTT
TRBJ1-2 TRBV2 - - CASSPLPTAGDGYTF TGTGCCAGCAGTCCCCTCCCGACTGCGGGAGATGGCTACACCTTC
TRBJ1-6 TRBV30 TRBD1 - CAWAGTENSPLHF TGTGCCTGGGCCGGGACAGAGAATTCACCCCTCCACTTT
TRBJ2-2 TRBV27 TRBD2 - CASSLLEGTTFGTGELFF TGTGCCAGCAGTTTATTGGAGGGGACTACTTTTGGCACCGGGGAGCTGTTTTTT
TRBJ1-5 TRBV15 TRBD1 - CATSRTFRPRDREDQPQHF TGTGCCACCAGCAGGACTTTTCGTCCCCGGGACAGGGAGGATCAGCCCCAGCATTTT
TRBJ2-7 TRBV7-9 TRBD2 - CASSLAQGGSLEQYF TGTGCCAGCAGCTTAGCGCAGGGCGGGAGCTTGGAGCAGTACTTC